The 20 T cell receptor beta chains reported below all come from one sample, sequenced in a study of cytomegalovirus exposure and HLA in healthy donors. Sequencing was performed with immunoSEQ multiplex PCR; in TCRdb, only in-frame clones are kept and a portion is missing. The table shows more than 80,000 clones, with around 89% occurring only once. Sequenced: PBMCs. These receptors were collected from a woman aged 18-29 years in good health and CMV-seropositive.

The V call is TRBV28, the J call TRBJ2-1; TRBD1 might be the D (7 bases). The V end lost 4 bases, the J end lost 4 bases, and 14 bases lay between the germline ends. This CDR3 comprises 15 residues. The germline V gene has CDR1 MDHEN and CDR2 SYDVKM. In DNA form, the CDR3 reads TGTGCCAGCAGTTCCCTGGCGGGACAGTACAATGAGCAGTTCTTC. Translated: CASSSLAGQYNEQFF. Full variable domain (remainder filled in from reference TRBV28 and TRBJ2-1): DVKVTQSSRYLVKRTGEKVFLECVQDMDHENMFWYRQDPGLGLRLIYFSYDVKMKEKGDIPEGYSVSREKKERFSLILESASTNQTSMYLCASSSLAGQYNEQFFGPGTRLTVL.

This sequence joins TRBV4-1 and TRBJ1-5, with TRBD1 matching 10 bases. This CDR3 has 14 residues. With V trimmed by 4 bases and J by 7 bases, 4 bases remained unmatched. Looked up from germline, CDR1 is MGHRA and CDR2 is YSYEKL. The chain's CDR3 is CASSRQGARQPQHF. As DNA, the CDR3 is TGCGCCAGCAGCCGACAGGGGGCAAGACAGCCCCAGCATTTT.

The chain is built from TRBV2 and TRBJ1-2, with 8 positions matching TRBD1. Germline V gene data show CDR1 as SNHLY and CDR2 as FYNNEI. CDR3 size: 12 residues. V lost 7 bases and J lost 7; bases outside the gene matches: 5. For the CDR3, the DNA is TGTGCCAGCACCACAGGGGGAACTGGCTACACCTTC. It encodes CASTTGGTGYTF.

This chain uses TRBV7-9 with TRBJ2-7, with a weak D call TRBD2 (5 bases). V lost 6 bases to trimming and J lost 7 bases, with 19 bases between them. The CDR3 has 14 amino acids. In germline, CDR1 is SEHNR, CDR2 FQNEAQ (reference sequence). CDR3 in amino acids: CASRYTGPRAEQYF. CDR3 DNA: TGTGCCAGCAGGTATACCGGGCCGAGGGCAGAGCAGTACTTC.

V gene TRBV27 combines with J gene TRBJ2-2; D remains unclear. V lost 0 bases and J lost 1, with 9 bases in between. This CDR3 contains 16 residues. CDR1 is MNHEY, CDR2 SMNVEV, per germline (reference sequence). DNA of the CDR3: TGTGCCAGCAGTTTATCGGGCAGCATGAACACCGGGGAGCTGTTTTTT. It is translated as CASSLSGSMNTGELFF.

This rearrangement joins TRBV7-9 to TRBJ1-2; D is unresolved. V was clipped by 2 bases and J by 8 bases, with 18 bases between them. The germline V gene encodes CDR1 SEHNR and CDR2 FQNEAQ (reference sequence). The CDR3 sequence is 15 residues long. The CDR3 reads CASSLSGVVFIGYTF. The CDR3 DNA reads TGTGCCAGCAGCTTATCCGGGGTTGTTTTTATAGGCTACACCTTC. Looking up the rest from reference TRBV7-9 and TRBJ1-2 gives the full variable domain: DTGVSQNPRHKITKRGQNVTFRCDPISEHNRLYWYRQTLGQGPEFLTYFQNEAQLEKSRLLSDRFSAERPKGSFSTLEIQRTEQGDSAMYLCASSLSGVVFIGYTFGSGTRLTVV.

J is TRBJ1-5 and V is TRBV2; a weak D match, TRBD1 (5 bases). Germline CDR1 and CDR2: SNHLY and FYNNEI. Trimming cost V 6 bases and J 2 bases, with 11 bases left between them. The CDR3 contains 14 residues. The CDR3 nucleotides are TGTGCCAGCAGGGATGTAGGGGGCAATCAGCCCCAGCATTTT. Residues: CASRDVGGNQPQHF. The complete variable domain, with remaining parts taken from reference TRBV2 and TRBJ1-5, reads EPEVTQTPSHQVTQMGQEVILRCVPISNHLYFYWYRQILGQKVEFLVSFYNNEISEKSEIFDDQFSVERPDGSNFTLKIRSTKLEDSAMYFCASRDVGGNQPQHFGDGTRLSIL.

Here the CDR3 reads CASSMGLAGKETQYF. In DNA form, the CDR3 reads TGTGCCAGTAGTATGGGACTAGCGGGGAAGGAGACCCAGTACTTC. The chain employs TRBV19 and TRBJ2-5, with 13 bases fitting TRBD2. Trimming cost V 3 bases and J 5 bases; bases outside gene matches: 3. This CDR3 contains 15 residues. Per the germline V gene, CDR1 is LNHDA and CDR2 is SQIVND (reference sequence).

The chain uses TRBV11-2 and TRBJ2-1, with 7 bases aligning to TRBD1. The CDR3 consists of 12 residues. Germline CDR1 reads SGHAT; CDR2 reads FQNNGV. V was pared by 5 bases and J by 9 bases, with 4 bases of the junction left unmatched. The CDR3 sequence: CASSTGEFEQFF. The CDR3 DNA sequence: TGTGCCAGCAGCACAGGGGAATTTGAGCAGTTCTTC.

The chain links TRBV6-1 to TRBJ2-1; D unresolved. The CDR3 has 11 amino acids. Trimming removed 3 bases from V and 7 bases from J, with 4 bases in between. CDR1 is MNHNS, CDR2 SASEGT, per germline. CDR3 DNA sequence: TGTGCCAGCAGTGAGTCGAATGAGCAGTTCTTC. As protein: CASSESNEQFF.

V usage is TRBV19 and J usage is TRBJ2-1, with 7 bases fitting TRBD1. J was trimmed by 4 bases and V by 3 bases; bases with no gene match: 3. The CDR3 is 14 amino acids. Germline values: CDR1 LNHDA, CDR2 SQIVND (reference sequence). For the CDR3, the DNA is TGTGCCAGTAGTATCGGGGACAGTTACAATGAGCAGTTCTTC. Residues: CASSIGDSYNEQFF.

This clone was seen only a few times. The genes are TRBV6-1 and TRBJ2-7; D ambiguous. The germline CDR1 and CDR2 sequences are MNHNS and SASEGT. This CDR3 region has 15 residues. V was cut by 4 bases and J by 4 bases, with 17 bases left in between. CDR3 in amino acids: CASSGPRIAVYEQYV. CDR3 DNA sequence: TGTGCCAGCAGTGGCCCTAGAATAGCCGTGTACGAGCAGTACGTC.

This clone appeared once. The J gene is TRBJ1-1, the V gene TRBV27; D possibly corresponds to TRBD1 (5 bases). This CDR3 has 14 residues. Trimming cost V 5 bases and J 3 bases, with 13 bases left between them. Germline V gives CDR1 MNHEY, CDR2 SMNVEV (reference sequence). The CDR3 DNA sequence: TGTGCCAGCAGTCTCAACCGGGGGTACACTGAAGCTTTCTTT. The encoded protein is CASSLNRGYTEAFF.

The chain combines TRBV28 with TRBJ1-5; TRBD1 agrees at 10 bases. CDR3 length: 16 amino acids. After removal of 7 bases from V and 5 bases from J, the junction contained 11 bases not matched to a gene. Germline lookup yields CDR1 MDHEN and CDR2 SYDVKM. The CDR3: CASTLGTGAGYQPQHF. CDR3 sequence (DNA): TGTGCCAGCACCCTGGGGACAGGGGCTGGATATCAGCCCCAGCATTTT.

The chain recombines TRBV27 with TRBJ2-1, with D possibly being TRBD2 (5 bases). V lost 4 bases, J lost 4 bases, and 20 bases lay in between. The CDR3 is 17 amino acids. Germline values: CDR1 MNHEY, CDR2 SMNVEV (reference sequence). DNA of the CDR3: TGTGCCAGCAGTTCCCTATCCTTCAGGACTGAATACAATGAGCAGTTCTTC. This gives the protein CASSSLSFRTEYNEQFF.

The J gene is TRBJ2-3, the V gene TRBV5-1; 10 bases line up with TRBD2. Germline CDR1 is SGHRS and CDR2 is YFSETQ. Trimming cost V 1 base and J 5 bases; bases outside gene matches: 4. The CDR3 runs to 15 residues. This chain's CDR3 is CASSLKRGGLDTQYF. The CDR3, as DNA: TGCGCCAGCAGCTTGAAGCGGGGGGGCCTAGATACGCAGTATTTT.

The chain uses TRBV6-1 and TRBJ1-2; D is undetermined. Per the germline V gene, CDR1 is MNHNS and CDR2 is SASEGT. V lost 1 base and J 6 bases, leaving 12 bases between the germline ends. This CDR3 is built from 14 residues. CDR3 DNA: TGTGCCAGCAGTGAAGGTGTAGGGAGGGATGGCTACACCTTC. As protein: CASSEGVGRDGYTF.

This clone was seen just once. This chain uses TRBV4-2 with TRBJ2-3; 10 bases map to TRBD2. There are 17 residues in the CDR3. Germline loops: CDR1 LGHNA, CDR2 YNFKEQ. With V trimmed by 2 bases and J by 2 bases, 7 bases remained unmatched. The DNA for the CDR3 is TGTGCCAGCAGCCAACGCCGGACTAGCGGCACCACAGATACGCAGTATTTT. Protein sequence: CASSQRRTSGTTDTQYF.

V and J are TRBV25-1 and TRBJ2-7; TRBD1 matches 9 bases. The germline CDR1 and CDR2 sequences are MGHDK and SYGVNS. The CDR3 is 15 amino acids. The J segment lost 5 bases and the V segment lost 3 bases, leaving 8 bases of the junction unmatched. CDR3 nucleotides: TGTGCCAGCAGTGACCCGGGACAGGGAACCCACGAGCAGTACTTC. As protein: CASSDPGQGTHEQYF.

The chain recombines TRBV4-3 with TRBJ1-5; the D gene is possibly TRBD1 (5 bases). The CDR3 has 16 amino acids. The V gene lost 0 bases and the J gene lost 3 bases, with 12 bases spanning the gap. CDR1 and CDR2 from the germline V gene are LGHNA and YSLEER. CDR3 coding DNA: TGCGCCAGCAGCCAAGATCTCAGGGTTGCCAATCAGCCCCAGCATTTT. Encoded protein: CASSQDLRVANQPQHF.